The source of this T cell receptor (beta chain) is a study of shared clonotypes between healthy human individuals. Study-wide context: Each donor had three CD4 naive, three CD4 memory, two CD8 naive and one CD8 memory plate.

The CDR3 covers 13 residues. V lost 0 bases, J lost 4 bases, and 7 bases lay in between. Germline CDR1 is SGHRS and CDR2 is YFSETQ. As for this clone: This sample includes further DNA sequences coding for the same CDR3.

Measured with immunoSEQ multiplex PCR; TCRdb has only the in-frame clones, and not every one. The sample has about 1 million clones; under 80% are singletons. This receptor was identified in a man in his late teens or twenties in good health. Sequenced input: memory CD4+ T cells sorted from blood. Subset: CD45RA-negative fraction. The chain combines TRBV5-1 with TRBJ2-5; D possibly corresponds to TRBD2 (6 bases). The CDR3 DNA reads as TGCGCCAGCAGCTTGGGGGGAGGAGAGACCCAGTACTTC. It encodes CASSLGGGETQYF.